This T cell receptor beta chain was found in a study of human T cells and chemical hapten exposure. The CDR3 loop spans 15 amino acids. The germline V gene has CDR1 LGHNT and CDR2 FRNRAP. With 2 bases removed from V and 5 bases from J, the gap between germline ends came to 15 bases. Blood, whole and unfractionated, served as the source for total RNA extraction. Separate cDNA molecules received unique molecular identifiers, which the library attached to them. TCRdb re-analysed the reads in MiXCR, keeping a single row per CDR3 protein. The table has around 120,000 distinct CDR3 sequences, roughly 8.5% seen once. This clonotype was seen a handful of times.

The TCR was taken from a human donor in good health. Some clones in this sample may be carry-over from other donors' samples. The sample consisted of whole blood. The V call is TRBV12-5, the J call TRBJ2-5; tentative D call: TRBD1 (6 bases). The CDR3 nucleotides read TGTGCTAGTGGTTTGAACAGGGCGCCGGAGGAGACCCAGTACTTC. This codes for CASGLNRAPEETQYF.